Reported below is one T cell receptor beta chain. Its antigen is not identified. The table came from immunoSEQ multiplex PCR; TCRdb's copy has only in-frame clones and leaves some out. The sample consists of over 400,000 clones, 80% to 95% of them appearing once. This sample is drawn from a study of Ad26.COV2.S vaccination and SARS-CoV-2 variants. Study-wide background: Donor allocation was to the COV1001 Ad26.COV2.S trial arm.

Specified treatment: 15 to 20 received Ad26.COV2.S at low or high dose, single or two shots; five or six received placebo; per-sample allocation not given. Specimen acquisition occurred on day 63 following the initial vaccine or placebo injection. The germline gives CDR1 MRHNA, CDR2 SNTAGT. The CDR3 extends over 14 amino acids. V lost 3 bases and J lost 0, with 7 bases in between. Findings and caveats of the study: It was vaccine recipients, not placebo recipients, who had the higher spike-specific TCR breadth. Measures of TCR breadth and depth may have fallen short of total T cell responses. Responses of spike-specific T cells (both CD8+ and CD4+) reportedly showed substantial breadth after vaccination.

The sequencing used peripheral blood, collected in a trial of Ad26.COV2.S vaccine versus placebo. The TCR was taken from a person between 18 and 60 years old who received the Ad26.COV2.S COVID-19 vaccine or a placebo. The J gene is TRBJ2-3, the V gene TRBV6-4; D remains ambiguous. The CDR3 DNA follows: TGTGCCAGCAGTGAGTCTAGTAGCACAGATACGCAGTATTTT. As protein: CASSESSSTDTQYF.